Each of the 8 T cell receptor beta chains below was sequenced from the same sample in a study of beta chain features in type 1 diabetes. Sequenced material consisted of expressed TCRB transcripts (all of the isolated RNA was reverse transcribed). Some clones are missing from TCRdb's copy, which holds only in-frame ones; the method was immunoSEQ multiplex PCR. The table lists approximately 100,000 clones, 40% of them singletons. The sample consisted of stem cell memory CD4+ T cells from blood. The source is a woman under 30 in good health.

The V and J genes are TRBV13 and TRBJ2-7; 10 bases match TRBD1. CDR3 length equals 15 residues. Trimming removed 4 bases from V and 1 base from J; junction bases left unmatched: 4. The germline V gene encodes CDR1 PRHDT and CDR2 FYEKMQ (reference sequence). The CDR3 coding sequence is TGTGCCAGCAGCTCACGGGACAGGGGATCCTACGAGCAGTACTTC. Protein: CASSSRDRGSYEQYF. Combining the CDR3 with reference TRBV13 and TRBJ2-7 gives the whole variable domain AAGVIQSPRHLIKEKRETATLKCYPIPRHDTVYWYQQGPGQDPQFLISFYEKMQSDKGSIPDRFSAQQFSDYHSELNMSSLELGDSALYFCASSSRDRGSYEQYFGPGTRLTVT.

This clone was counted between two and nine times. The CDR3 nucleotides read TGTGCCAGCAGGTTCGGACTAGCGGGAGTCTATGAGCAGTTCTTC. Translating gives CASRFGLAGVYEQFF. The gene calls are TRBV7-9 and TRBJ2-1; 13 nucleotides align to TRBD2. This CDR3 spans 15 amino acids. V dropped 6 bases and J dropped 8; count of bases not matched to a gene: 7. Germline V gives CDR1 SEHNR, CDR2 FQNEAQ (reference sequence). The full variable domain, completed using reference TRBV7-9 and TRBJ2-1, is DTGVSQNPRHKITKRGQNVTFRCDPISEHNRLYWYRQTLGQGPEFLTYFQNEAQLEKSRLLSDRFSAERPKGSFSTLEIQRTEQGDSAMYLCASRFGLAGVYEQFFGPGTRLTVL.

The chain is built from TRBV16 and TRBJ1-2; D unresolved. The germline V and J ends were trimmed by 7 bases and 5 bases, with 20 bases remaining between them. In germline, CDR1 is KGHSY, CDR2 FQNENV. The CDR3 is made up of 15 amino acids. CDR3 residues: CASTRDDPNPYGYTF. CDR3 coding DNA: TGTGCCAGCACCCGGGATGACCCAAACCCGTATGGCTACACCTTC.

The chain carries TRBV18 and TRBJ2-1; TRBD2 agrees at 10 bases. V shed 5 bases, J shed 0 bases, and the junction held 7 bases outside the gene matches. From germline, CDR1 is KGHSH and CDR2 LQKENI. CDR3 length: 17 amino acids. In DNA form, the CDR3 reads TGTGCCAGCTCAGCCCTTTTAGCGGGAGGCTCCTACAATGAGCAGTTCTTC. Translated: CASSALLAGGSYNEQFF.

V usage is TRBV10-3 and J usage is TRBJ2-1, with TRBD1 matching 12 bases. This CDR3 spans 19 amino acids. Germline lookup yields CDR1 ENHRY and CDR2 SYGVKD. Trimming removed 2 bases from V and 0 bases from J; junction bases left unmatched: 8. CDR3 loop: CAISEPRDRGLSSYNEQFF. CDR3 nucleotides: TGTGCCATCAGTGAGCCCCGGGACAGGGGGCTTAGCTCCTACAATGAGCAGTTCTTC.

This sequence joins TRBV5-1 and TRBJ1-1; D is possibly TRBD1 (5 bases). The CDR3 runs to 14 residues. V lost 0 bases to trimming and J lost 3 bases, with 9 bases between them. Germline CDR1 is SGHRS and CDR2 is YFSETQ. The CDR3 sequence is CASSLGGGDTEAFF. The DNA of the CDR3 is TGCGCCAGCAGCTTGGGTGGAGGGGACACTGAAGCTTTCTTT.

The chain has TRBV5-4 and TRBJ2-5; TRBD2 matches at 13 bases. The length of the CDR3 is 17 residues. The germline V gene encodes CDR1 SGHNT and CDR2 YYREEE (reference sequence). Trimming at V came to 4 bases and at J to 1 base, leaving 7 bases not matched to a gene. CDR3 bases: TGTGCCAGCAGCCTTAACCGACTAGCGGGAGGCCAAGAGACCCAGTACTTC. This codes for CASSLNRLAGGQETQYF.

The chain couples TRBV5-1 to TRBJ2-3, with 9 bases identical to TRBD2. Germline-derived CDR1 and CDR2 are SGHRS and YFSETQ. This CDR3 region has 16 residues. Losses at the gene ends were 2 bases for V and 0 bases for J; bases not matched to a gene: 4. In DNA, the CDR3 is TGCGCCAGCAGCTTCCGGACTAGCGCGAGCACAGATACGCAGTATTTT. Translation: CASSFRTSASTDTQYF.